A single sample gave rise to the 18 T cell receptor beta chains below, sequenced in a study of OX40 agonist ivuxolimab in advanced cancers. Method: immunoSEQ multiplex PCR; TCRdb's copy keeps in-frame clones and lacks some. The table records about 49,000 clones, roughly 79% of them present only once. Sequenced here: CD4+ or CD8+ T cells sorted from blood, sampled in a trial of the OX40 agonist ivuxolimab. These receptors came from an adult with an advanced solid tumor such as melanoma, head and neck, liver or kidney cancer.

J is TRBJ1-1 and V is TRBV18; 10 bases are shared with TRBD1. Germline-derived CDR1 and CDR2 are KGHSH and LQKENI. With 3 bases clipped from V and 4 bases from J, the junction kept 5 bases outside the gene matches. The CDR3 is 15 amino acids. CDR3 coding DNA: TGTGCCAGCTCACCTTCGACAGGGGGCTTCACTGAAGCTTTCTTT. Protein: CASSPSTGGFTEAFF. The full variable domain, in which reference TRBV18 and TRBJ1-1 provide the parts outside the CDR3, is NAGVMQNPRHLVRRRGQEARLRCSPMKGHSHVYWYRQLPEEGLKFMVYLQKENIIDESGMPKERFSAEFPKEGPSILRIQQVVRGDSAAYFCASSPSTGGFTEAFFGQGTRLTVV.

The chain uses TRBV11-2 and TRBJ1-6; D remains unclear. Germline V gene data show CDR1 as SGHAT and CDR2 as FQNNGV. This CDR3 has 13 amino acids. V was clipped by 5 bases and J by 10 bases, with 12 bases between them. This chain's CDR3 is CASSRWPDSPLHF. DNA of the CDR3: TGTGCCAGCAGCCGATGGCCGGACTCACCCCTCCACTTT.

The chain uses TRBV12-5 and TRBJ2-3; possibly TRBD2 for D (6 bases). The germline gives CDR1 LGHNT, CDR2 FRNRAP. CDR3 size: 17 residues. V lost 6 bases, J lost 4 bases, and 23 bases lay in between. This chain's CDR3 is CASGLGLGGLTSDTQYF. The CDR3 coding sequence is TGTGCTAGTGGCCTTGGGCTCGGGGGACTTACATCAGATACGCAGTATTTT. The complete variable domain, with remaining parts taken from reference TRBV12-5 and TRBJ2-3, reads DARVTQTPRHKVTEMGQEVTMRCQPILGHNTVFWYRQTMMQGLELLAYFRNRAPLDDSGMPKDRFSAEMPDATLATLKIQPSEPRDSAVYFCASGLGLGGLTSDTQYFGPGTRLTVL.

CDR3 bases: TGTGCCAGCAGCCAGTATGCCCAGGAAACCTACGAGCAGTACTTC. Its protein is CASSQYAQETYEQYF. The V and J genes are TRBV4-2 and TRBJ2-7; D call uncertain. Germline V gene data show CDR1 as LGHNA and CDR2 as YNFKEQ. This CDR3 has 15 amino acids. Deletions cut 3 bases from V and 2 bases from J, with 14 bases between.

The chain carries TRBV27 and TRBJ2-7; 9 bases map to TRBD2. This CDR3 is built from 13 residues. Germline V gene lookup returns CDR1 MNHEY and CDR2 SMNVEV (reference sequence). The trim removed 8 bases at V and 6 bases at J, leaving 8 bases unmatched. CDR3 sequence reads: CASAQREALEQYF. CDR3 bases: TGTGCCAGCGCCCAGCGGGAGGCCCTCGAGCAGTACTTC.

This clone was observed a few times. This chain uses TRBV5-4 with TRBJ1-4; the D is unclear. Germline loops: CDR1 SGHNT, CDR2 YYREEE (reference sequence). V dropped 2 bases and J dropped 3 bases, with 8 bases sitting between them. The CDR3 is made up of 14 amino acids. CDR3 amino acids: CASSFKDPNEKLFF. The CDR3 DNA follows: TGTGCCAGCAGCTTTAAGGACCCTAATGAAAAACTGTTTTTT.

The chain combines TRBV6-5 with TRBJ2-1; 7 nucleotides line up with TRBD2. Germline V gene lookup returns CDR1 MNHEY and CDR2 SVGAGI. Trimming removed 0 bases from V and 14 bases from J; junction bases left unmatched: 13. This CDR3 comprises 15 residues. The chain's CDR3 is CASSYSVGGPAAKFF. CDR3 bases: TGTGCCAGCAGTTACTCGGTGGGAGGGCCGGCAGCTAAGTTCTTC.

This chain joins TRBV6-1 and TRBJ1-2, with unresolved D. This CDR3 region has 13 residues. Germline loops: CDR1 MNHNS, CDR2 SASEGT. V lost 1 base and J 14 bases, leaving 17 bases between the germline ends. The CDR3 bases are TGTGCCAGCAGTGAAGGACCTCTACTGATTGATACCTTC. It yields the protein CASSEGPLLIDTF.

This sequence joins TRBV29-1 and TRBJ1-1; D is perhaps TRBD1 (6 bases). Trimming shortened V by 7 bases and J by 0 bases, and 18 bases separated the two germline ends. Germline assignment: CDR1 SQVTM and CDR2 ANQGSEA. CDR3 length: 15 amino acids. CDR3 bases: TGCAGCGGCGCAGTTCCTCAGGGGATGAACACTGAAGCTTTCTTT. It specifies CSGAVPQGMNTEAFF.

The CDR3 spells CSVERAGVTDTQYF. The CDR3 DNA is TGCAGCGTTGAAAGGGCGGGAGTCACAGATACGCAGTATTTT. V usage is TRBV29-1 and J usage is TRBJ2-3; 7 nucleotides align to TRBD2. CDR1 and CDR2 from the germline V gene are SQVTM and ANQGSEA. The CDR3 consists of 14 residues. With 2 bases clipped from V and 2 bases from J, the junction kept 4 bases outside the gene matches.

The CDR3 region has the DNA TGTGCCAGCAGTCCCACAGGGGGCGCTAATGGCTACACCTTC. This sequence encodes CASSPTGGANGYTF. The genes are TRBV7-3 and TRBJ1-2; TRBD1 matches at 9 bases. The CDR3 sequence is 14 residues long. After removal of 6 bases from V and 6 bases from J, the junction contained 8 bases not matched to a gene. Germline assignment: CDR1 SGHTA and CDR2 FQGTGA.

V and J are TRBV5-1 and TRBJ2-3; TRBD1 aligns across 9 bases. This CDR3 spans 16 amino acids. V shed 5 bases, J shed 4 bases, and the junction held 11 bases outside the gene matches. Germline V gene lookup returns CDR1 SGHRS and CDR2 YFSETQ. This CDR3 is CASSFYSGQGSDTQYF. CDR3 nucleotide sequence: TGCGCCAGCAGTTTCTATTCCGGACAGGGGTCAGATACGCAGTATTTT.

The chain couples TRBV19 to TRBJ1-1; TRBD1 matches at 8 bases. V lost 9 bases and J lost 1; bases outside the gene matches: 7. The germline V gene has CDR1 LNHDA and CDR2 SQIVND (reference sequence). This CDR3 comprises 14 residues. The CDR3 sequence: CARLWTGRNTEAFF. DNA for the CDR3: TGTGCCAGACTTTGGACAGGGAGGAACACTGAAGCTTTCTTT.

The chain is built from TRBV5-1 and TRBJ1-2, with D maybe TRBD1 (6 bases). In germline, CDR1 is SGHRS, CDR2 YFSETQ. CDR3 length: 15 residues. Trimming cost V 0 bases and J 8 bases, with 17 bases left between them. CDR3 sequence (DNA): TGCGCCAGCAGCTTGGAGGGACATGGGAGAGGGGGCTACACCTTC. This encodes CASSLEGHGRGGYTF.

This chain links TRBV30 with TRBJ2-1, with a tentative D call TRBD2 (6 bases). The CDR3 runs to 16 residues. Germline CDR1 is GTSNPN and CDR2 is SVGIG (reference sequence). The V gene lost 0 bases and the J gene lost 6 bases, with 18 bases spanning the gap. CDR3 sequence reads: CAWSVPPGDGVNEQFF. In DNA form, the CDR3 reads TGTGCCTGGAGTGTACCCCCGGGGGATGGGGTCAATGAGCAGTTCTTC.

The rearrangement joins TRBV5-1 to TRBJ2-3; 14 positions match TRBD2. Looked up from germline, CDR1 is SGHRS and CDR2 is YFSETQ. The V segment lost 6 bases and the J segment 5 bases; nucleotides outside the gene matches: 2. CDR3 length: 14 residues. The CDR3 bases are TGCGCCAGCATTGGACTAGCGGGAGGAGATACGCAGTATTTT. Translation: CASIGLAGGDTQYF.

The sample holds one count of this clone. CDR3 protein: CASSRAGNSYEQYF. In DNA, the CDR3 is TGTGCCAGCAGTCGCGCGGGGAACTCCTACGAGCAGTACTTC. J is TRBJ2-7 and V is TRBV7-2, with D tentatively TRBD2 (6 bases). Trimming cost V 6 bases and J 0 bases, with 12 bases left between them. CDR3 size: 14 residues. Per germline, CDR1 SGHTA and CDR2 FQGNSA.

A word on this clone: At one of its ends the junction is not consistent with the germline gene, which may arise from a read error. The rearrangement joins TRBV28 to TRBJ2-2; 9 nucleotides match TRBD2. This CDR3 has 17 amino acids. Germline values: CDR1 MDHEN, CDR2 SYDVKM. The CDR3 DNA follows: TGTGCCAGCAGCCCCGGGGTAGCGGGAGTTGTTCACCGGGGAGCTGTTTTT. As protein: CASSPGVAGVVHRGAVF.